Below, 14 T cell receptor beta chains from the same sample are listed, as sequenced in a study of CD8 T cells in ankylosing spondylitis. Using its own MiXCR run on the 5' RACE reads, TCRdb lists one record per CDR3 protein. The top ten hold about a third of the sample, which has approximately 260,000 distinct CDR3 sequences, over 15% seen once. Sequenced input: blood, either unsorted or a sorted T cell fraction (not recorded which). These receptors all stem from a male donor with ankylosing spondylitis or in good health (not recorded which).

A few counts support this clonotype. The rearrangement links TRBV4-1 to TRBJ2-5, with unresolved D. V dropped 0 bases and J dropped 2 bases, with 10 bases sitting between them. This CDR3 spans 15 amino acids. Germline-derived CDR1 and CDR2 are MGHRA and YSYEKL. In nucleotides, the CDR3 is TGCGCCAGCAGCCAAGAACCGCGGTGGCAAGAGACCCAGTACTTC. The encoded protein is CASSQEPRWQETQYF.

The chain is built from TRBV5-1 and TRBJ2-7; 7 bases fit TRBD1. The CDR3 length is 15 residues. The V gene's germline CDR1 is SGHRS and CDR2 YFSETQ. With V trimmed by 2 bases and J by 2 bases, 7 bases remained unmatched. In nucleotides, the CDR3 is TGCGCCAGCAGCTTCCAGGACGGGACAGCCTACGAGCAGTACTTC. It encodes CASSFQDGTAYEQYF.

The chain carries TRBV4-2 and TRBJ2-7; D is uncertain. This CDR3 region has 13 residues. Germline CDR1 and CDR2: LGHNA and YNFKEQ. Trimming removed 0 bases from V and 3 bases from J, with 6 bases in between. Here the CDR3 reads CASSQDTLYEQYF. In DNA, the CDR3 is TGTGCCAGCAGCCAAGATACCCTCTACGAGCAGTACTTC.

This clonotype has a count of ten or more. The chain recombines TRBV12-3 or TRBV12-4 with TRBJ2-3; 11 bases are shared with TRBD2. The CDR3 extends over 21 amino acids. J was trimmed by 4 bases and V by 3 bases; bases with no gene match: 21. This chain's CDR3 is CASSFHPLAGGRNGGADTQYF. The CDR3 nucleotides are TGTGCCAGCAGTTTTCATCCCTTAGCGGGAGGGAGGAACGGGGGAGCAGATACGCAGTATTTT.

In regard to this clonotype: This sequence may be a read error, since a much larger clone differs from it by one base. The conserved phenylalanine or tryptophan normally closing the CDR3 is absent here, so this likely arose from a read error. The chain carries TRBV3-1 and TRBJ1-4; D call uncertain. The V gene lost 5 bases and the J gene lost 7 bases, with 2 bases spanning the gap. The germline gives CDR1 LGHDT, CDR2 YNNKEL (reference sequence). CDR3 size: 10 residues. In DNA form, the CDR3 reads TGTGCCAGCAGCGGTGAAAAACTGTTTTCT. It codes for CASSGEKLFS.

In this sample, this clonotype turned up a few times. The V gene is TRBV20-1, the J gene TRBJ2-1, with D perhaps matching TRBD2 (5 bases). Trimming left V 3 bases short and J 0 bases short, with 12 bases between. Germline values: CDR1 DFQATT, CDR2 SNEGSKA (reference sequence). CDR3 length equals 15 residues. The CDR3 is CSARRRASSYNEQFF. The CDR3 coding sequence is TGCAGTGCTAGGCGGCGGGCTAGCTCCTACAATGAGCAGTTCTTC.

This clonotype was counted between two and nine times. This rearrangement joins TRBV3-1 to TRBJ2-1; the match to TRBD2 covers 8 bases. The CDR3 is 17 amino acids. Germline CDR1 LGHDT, CDR2 YNNKEL (reference sequence). Unmatched junction bases numbered 6, after V lost 0 bases and J lost 2 bases. The CDR3 DNA sequence: TGTGCCAGCAGCCAAGACGGGCTAGCGGGTCCCTACAATGAGCAGTTCTTC. Protein: CASSQDGLAGPYNEQFF.

This clonotype has ten or more counts. The gene calls are TRBV4-2 and TRBJ1-1; D might be TRBD1 (6 bases). Germline V gene sequence: CDR1 LGHNA, CDR2 YNFKEQ. The CDR3 covers 19 residues. The germline V and J ends were trimmed by 1 base and 1 base, with 22 bases remaining between them. The CDR3 DNA reads as TGTGCCAGCAGCCAAGTCGAACTATCGGGGGCAGGAAGGAACACTGAAGCTTTCTTT. Its protein is CASSQVELSGAGRNTEAFF.

This clonotype was counted between two and nine times. V gene TRBV27 combines with J gene TRBJ2-1; D perhaps matches TRBD2 (6 bases). From germline, CDR1 is MNHEY and CDR2 SMNVEV (reference sequence). With 5 bases removed from V and 6 bases from J, the gap between germline ends came to 17 bases. This CDR3 has 15 residues. The CDR3 coding sequence is TGTGCCAGCAGTCCCCGGGACTTCGACATCAATGAGCAGTTCTTC. Protein: CASSPRDFDINEQFF.

The V and J genes are TRBV3-1 and TRBJ2-6; a possible D gene is TRBD1 (5 bases). Deletions cut 4 bases from V and 2 bases from J, with 15 bases between. The V gene's germline CDR1 is LGHDT and CDR2 YNNKEL (reference sequence). This CDR3 spans 17 amino acids. The CDR3 DNA reads as TGTGCCAGCAGCCCCGGACATCCAGTTACTGGGGCCAACGTCCTGACTTTC. This encodes CASSPGHPVTGANVLTF.

To note about this clonotype: Just one base apart from a much larger clone, this may be a read error. The CDR3 is CASSWGQNPDEQFF. In DNA form, the CDR3 reads TGTGCCAGCAGTTGGGGACAGAACCCCGATGAGCAGTTCTTC. This sequence joins TRBV27 and TRBJ2-1, with 7 bases aligning to TRBD1. CDR3 length: 14 residues. The germline V gene has CDR1 MNHEY and CDR2 SMNVEV (reference sequence). V lost 4 bases and J lost 8; bases outside the gene matches: 8.

This clonotype was seen many times. The J gene is TRBJ1-1, the V gene TRBV11-2, with TRBD1 matching over 7 bases. Unmatched junction bases numbered 11, after V lost 4 bases and J lost 0 bases. Germline CDR1 reads SGHAT; CDR2 reads FQNNGV. The CDR3 sequence is 17 residues long. This chain's CDR3 is CASSSKTGGQLNTEAFF. In DNA, the CDR3 is TGTGCCAGCAGCTCAAAGACTGGGGGACAGTTGAACACTGAAGCTTTCTTT.

The CDR3 bases are TGCGCCAGCAGCTCGACCCCCACAGGGAGGGAGGTAACCTACGAGCAGTACTTC. It codes for CASSSTPTGREVTYEQYF. The V gene is TRBV5-1, the J gene TRBJ2-7; maybe TRBD2 (7 bases). V was clipped by 3 bases and J by 2 bases, with 24 bases between them. The germline CDR1 and CDR2 sequences are SGHRS and YFSETQ. CDR3 size: 18 residues.

This clonotype was seen a handful of times. The V gene is TRBV9, the J gene TRBJ2-7; perhaps TRBD2 as D (6 bases). V was shortened by 3 bases and J by 0 bases, with 16 bases between the two germline ends. CDR1 is SGDLS, CDR2 YYNGEE, per germline. This CDR3 spans 16 amino acids. CDR3 DNA: TGTGCCAGCAGCGCCTGGGGGGACCCTTACTCCTACGAGCAGTACTTC. Its protein is CASSAWGDPYSYEQYF.